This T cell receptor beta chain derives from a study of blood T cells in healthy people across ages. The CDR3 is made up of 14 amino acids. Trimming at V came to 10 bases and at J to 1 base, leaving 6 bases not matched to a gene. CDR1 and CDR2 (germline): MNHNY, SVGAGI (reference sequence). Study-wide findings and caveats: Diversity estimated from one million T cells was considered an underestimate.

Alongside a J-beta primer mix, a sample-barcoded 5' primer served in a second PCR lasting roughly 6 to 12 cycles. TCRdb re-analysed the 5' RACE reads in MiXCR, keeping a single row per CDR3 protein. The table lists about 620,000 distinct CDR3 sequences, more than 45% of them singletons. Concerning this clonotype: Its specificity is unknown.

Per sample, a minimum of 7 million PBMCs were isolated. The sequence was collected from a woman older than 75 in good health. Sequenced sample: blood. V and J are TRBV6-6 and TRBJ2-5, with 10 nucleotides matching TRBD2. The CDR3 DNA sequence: TGTGCCACAAGCAAGCGGGGGGGCCAAGAGACCCAGTACTTC. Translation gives CATSKRGGQETQYF.